The present T cell receptor beta chain was sequenced within a study of blood T cells in healthy people across ages. Study-wide results and caveats: Because donor CMV status was unknown, expanded clonotype changes were possibly confounded. A roughly linear age-dependent decrease characterized TCR beta diversity per million T cells. It was found that TCR beta diversity correlated strongly with the percentage of naive T cells.

Germline CDR1 and CDR2: DFQATT and SNEGSKA (reference sequence). V shed 1 base, J shed 0 bases, and the junction held 7 bases outside the gene matches. This CDR3 is 17 amino acids long. In this sample, this clonotype turned up once. The antigen remains unidentified. Through a sample-barcoded 5' primer and a J-beta primer mix, a second PCR was run for roughly 6 to 11 cycles. Each of the cDNA molecules was tagged by a template-switch adaptor with 12 random nucleotides. Using its own MiXCR run on the 5' RACE reads, TCRdb lists one record per CDR3 protein. The repertoire includes about 830,000 distinct CDR3 sequences, 60% to 80% of them detected once, and about 27% sits in the top ten.

The gene calls are TRBV20-1 and TRBJ2-3; 10 bases fit TRBD2. This sequence was found in a man aged 25-40 years in good health. Input material: blood. The CDR3 region is CSARVASGGPSTDTQYF. The CDR3 DNA reads TGCAGTGCTAGAGTGGCTAGCGGGGGCCCTAGCACAGATACGCAGTATTTT.